This paragraph covers one TCR beta chain sequence. Its cognate antigen is unknown. General observations from the study: Whole repertoires were not studied in the larger cohort, only one V-J beta rearrangement. The TCR gene usage of tumor memory CD4+ T cells clustered together with blood and lymph node memory CD4+ cells and with lymph node naive CD4+ cells. Tumor Tregs overlapped most with tumor, then blood, naive CD4+ cells.

Trimming stripped 5 bases from V and 3 bases from J, with 7 bases between. CDR1 ENHRY and CDR2 SYGVKD come from the germline V gene. The CDR3 is made up of 12 amino acids. After constant-region reverse-primer amplification, full-length variable regions underwent semi-nested PCR with Nested Universal Primer A. Each CDR3 protein gets one entry after TCRdb re-called the 5' RACE reads with MiXCR. The sample has approximately 29,000 distinct CDR3 sequences; about 28% are singletons. V usage is TRBV10-3 and J usage is TRBJ1-2, with no clear D. Specimen: naive CD4+ T cells sorted from a lymph node. Subset specified: naive CD4+ T cells, CD4+CD45RA+CD25-. The TCR sequence derives from a female donor with breast cancer. CDR3 loop: CAISSRDYGYTF. The CDR3 nucleotides read TGTGCCATCAGTAGTAGGGACTATGGCTACACCTTC.